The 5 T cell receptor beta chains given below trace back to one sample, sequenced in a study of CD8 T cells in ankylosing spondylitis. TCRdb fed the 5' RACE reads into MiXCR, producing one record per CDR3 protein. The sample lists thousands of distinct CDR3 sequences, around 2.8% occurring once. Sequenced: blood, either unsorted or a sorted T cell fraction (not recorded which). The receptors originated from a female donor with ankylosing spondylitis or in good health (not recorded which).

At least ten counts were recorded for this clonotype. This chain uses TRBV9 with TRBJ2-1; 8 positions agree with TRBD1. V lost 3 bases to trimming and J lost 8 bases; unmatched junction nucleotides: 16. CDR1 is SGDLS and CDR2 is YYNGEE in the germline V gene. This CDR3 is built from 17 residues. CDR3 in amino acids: CASSGLGTGDSGYEQFF. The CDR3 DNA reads TGTGCCAGCAGCGGTCTCGGGACAGGAGACAGCGGGTATGAGCAGTTCTTC. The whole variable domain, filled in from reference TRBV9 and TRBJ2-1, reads DSGVTQTPKHLITATGQRVTLRCSPRSGDLSVYWYQQSLDQGLQFLIQYYNGEERAKGNILERFSAQQFPDLHSELNLSSLELGDSALYFCASSGLGTGDSGYEQFFGPGTRLTVL.

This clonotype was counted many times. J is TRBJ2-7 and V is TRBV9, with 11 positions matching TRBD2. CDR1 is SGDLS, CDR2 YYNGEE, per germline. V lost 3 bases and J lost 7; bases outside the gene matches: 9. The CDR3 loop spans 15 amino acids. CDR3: CASSEGLAVPLEQYF. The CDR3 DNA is TGTGCCAGCAGCGAGGGACTAGCGGTCCCCTTGGAGCAGTACTTC.

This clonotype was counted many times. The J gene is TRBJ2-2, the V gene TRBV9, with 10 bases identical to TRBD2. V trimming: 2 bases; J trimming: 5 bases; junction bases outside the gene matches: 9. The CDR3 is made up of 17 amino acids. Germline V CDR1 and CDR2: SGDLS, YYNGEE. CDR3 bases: TGTGCCAGCAGCGTCCTTCAGCGGGGGGGCGAGACCGGGGAGCTGTTTTTT. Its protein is CASSVLQRGGETGELFF. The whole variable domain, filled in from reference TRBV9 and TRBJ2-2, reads DSGVTQTPKHLITATGQRVTLRCSPRSGDLSVYWYQQSLDQGLQFLIQYYNGEERAKGNILERFSAQQFPDLHSELNLSSLELGDSALYFCASSVLQRGGETGELFFGEGSRLTVL.

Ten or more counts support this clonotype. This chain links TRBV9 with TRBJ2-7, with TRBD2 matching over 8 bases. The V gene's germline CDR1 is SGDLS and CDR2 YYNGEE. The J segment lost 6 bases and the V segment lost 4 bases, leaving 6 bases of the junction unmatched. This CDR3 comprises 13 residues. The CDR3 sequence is CASSITGGGEQYF. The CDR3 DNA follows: TGTGCCAGCAGCATAACCGGGGGGGGCGAGCAGTACTTC.

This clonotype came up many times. CDR3 sequence: CASSVSGATSTDTQYF. CDR3 bases: TGTGCCAGCAGCGTATCCGGGGCTACTAGCACAGATACGCAGTATTTT. The rearrangement uses TRBV9 and TRBJ2-3; D is perhaps TRBD1 or TRBD2 (5 bases each). With 1 base removed from V and 0 bases from J, the gap between germline ends came to 12 bases. Germline V lookup: CDR1 SGDLS, CDR2 YYNGEE. The CDR3 is made up of 16 amino acids.